These 6 T cell receptor beta chains originate from one sample sequenced in a study of blood T cell repertoires in COVID-19. Clones were read by immunoSEQ multiplex PCR, and TCRdb kept only the in-frame ones, dropping some. The sample holds about 400,000 clones, 88% seen once. The sequencing sample was made of PBMCs or T cells enriched from blood (not recorded which). The receptors here all came from a woman aged 25-40 years with acute COVID-19.

The chain combines TRBV4-2 with TRBJ2-2; 7 nucleotides match TRBD2. CDR3 length equals 15 residues. The V gene end was trimmed by 1 base and the J gene end by 6 bases; junction bases not matched to a gene: 5. Germline V gene lookup returns CDR1 LGHNA and CDR2 YNFKEQ. CDR3 sequence: CASSQGRLAPGELFF. The CDR3 region has the DNA TGTGCCAGCAGCCAAGGTCGACTAGCTCCCGGGGAGCTGTTTTTT.

V gene TRBV5-1 combines with J gene TRBJ1-1; 7 bases match TRBD1. The CDR3 runs 14 residues. Germline CDR1 and CDR2: SGHRS and YFSETQ. V lost 4 bases and J lost 5; bases outside the gene matches: 8. CDR3 protein: CASSHDRAGTEAFF. In nucleotides, the CDR3 is TGCGCCAGCAGCCATGACAGGGCTGGGACTGAAGCTTTCTTT.

In the case of this clone: The same CDR3 arises from other DNA sequences in this sample as well. The chain combines TRBV9 with TRBJ2-3, with TRBD2 matching 10 bases. V gave up 2 bases and J gave up 1 base; unmatched junction bases: 4. Germline CDR1 is SGDLS and CDR2 is YYNGEE. This CDR3 has 16 residues. CDR3 in amino acids: CASSVGSGGRTDTQYF. The CDR3 DNA sequence: TGTGCCAGCAGCGTTGGTAGCGGGGGGCGCACAGATACGCAGTATTTT.

The chain is built from TRBV27 and TRBJ1-2, with 7 bases lining up with TRBD1. This CDR3 is built from 15 residues. The germline gives CDR1 MNHEY, CDR2 SMNVEV (reference sequence). V trimming: 6 bases; J trimming: 4 bases; junction bases outside the gene matches: 11. CDR3 sequence reads: CASSLRAGQFYGYTF. DNA for the CDR3: TGTGCCAGCAGCCTACGGGCGGGACAGTTCTATGGCTACACCTTC.

This sequence joins TRBV4-2 and TRBJ2-1; TRBD1 matches 7 bases. In germline, CDR1 is LGHNA, CDR2 YNFKEQ. Unmatched junction bases numbered 9, after V lost 1 base and J lost 9 bases. There are 15 residues in the CDR3. CDR3 loop: CASSQGQGVAAEQFF. Written as DNA, the CDR3 is TGTGCCAGCAGCCAAGGACAGGGCGTGGCTGCTGAGCAGTTCTTC.

This chain uses TRBV7-9 with TRBJ2-5, with 9 bases that match TRBD1. Germline V gives CDR1 SEHNR, CDR2 FQNEAQ (reference sequence). The CDR3 spans 14 residues. Losses at the gene ends were 8 bases for V and 3 bases for J; bases not matched to a gene: 7. As DNA, the CDR3 is TGTGCCAGCGCAATGGGACAGGGAAAAGAGACCCAGTACTTC. This translates into CASAMGQGKETQYF.